The clone carrying this TCR beta chain occurred once. Profiled with immunoSEQ multiplex PCR; TCRdb holds only in-frame clones, not every one. In the table there are about 520,000 clones, 95% to 97% of which are singletons. CD45RA-negative memory and CD45RA+ naive subsets were split from the CD4+ cells. This sample is part of a study of shared clonotypes between healthy human individuals. The V and J ends lost 4 bases and 6 bases respectively, with 17 bases between them. Germline V CDR1 and CDR2: SGHRS, YFSETQ. The CDR3 contains 15 residues. The V call is TRBV5-1, the J call TRBJ2-1; tentative D call: TRBD2 (6 bases). The sample was naive CD4+ T cells sorted from blood. This sample's subset: CD45RA+ positively selected. The clonotype comes from a woman in her thirties in good health. The chain's CDR3 is CASSPVAGSLNEQFF. The CDR3 region has the DNA TGCGCCAGCAGCCCGGTCGCGGGATCCCTCAATGAGCAGTTCTTC.